This T cell receptor beta chain was observed in a study of vaccination and CD4 T cells after COVID-19. About the research overall: Post-vaccine sampling followed dose two by a median approximately 70 days (range 14 to 241). Day 14 and days 161 to 241 post-vaccination were the time points at which a few convalescent patients were sampled. Findings of the study overall: Spike mono-reactivity was found in 304 of 307 vaccine-specific clones from convalescent patients. Data came from relatively few convalescent patients and lacked early post-infection timepoints.

Turning to this clonotype: What it binds is unknown.

Specified time point: late sampling 161 to 241 days after vaccination in a few convalescent patients. Germline V gene sequence: CDR1 MRHNA, CDR2 SNTAGT. This CDR3 spans 13 amino acids. V lost 5 bases, J lost 5 bases, and 10 bases lay in between. One entry per CDR3 protein, called by TCRdb with MiXCR from the PCR reads. The sample includes some 29,000 distinct CDR3 sequences, 45% to 55% of them seen just once. V is TRBV6-4 and J is TRBJ1-5; no clear D gene. Specimen: CD4+ T cells from blood, collected about 7 months after SARS-CoV-2 vaccination. This receptor was obtained from a human donor who had recovered from COVID-19. The CDR3 loop is CASSLISDQPQHF. CDR3 coding DNA: TGTGCCAGCAGTTTGATATCTGATCAGCCCCAGCATTTT.